The 8 T cell receptor beta chains below come from one sample, sequenced in a study of cytomegalovirus exposure and HLA in healthy donors. Profiled with immunoSEQ multiplex PCR; TCRdb holds only in-frame clones, not every one. The sample yields roughly 120,000 clones, 85% to 90% seen once. The sequencing sample was made of PBMCs. Every receptor here comes from a woman under 40 in good health and CMV-seronegative.

V and J are TRBV6-5 and TRBJ1-2; tentatively, D is TRBD1 (5 bases). V lost 7 bases, J lost 3 bases, and 9 bases lay in between. This CDR3 contains 12 residues. Germline assignment: CDR1 MNHEY and CDR2 SVGAGI. CDR3 region: CASKKQDYGYTF. The CDR3 nucleotides are TGTGCCAGCAAGAAACAGGACTATGGCTACACCTTC.

The J gene is TRBJ1-2, the V gene TRBV5-1; TRBD1 is a possible D gene (6 bases). The V gene lost 4 bases and the J gene lost 4 bases, with 17 bases spanning the gap. This CDR3 is 15 amino acids long. Germline CDR1 is SGHRS and CDR2 is YFSETQ. CDR3: CASSPGWQGSYGYTF. CDR3 nucleotide sequence: TGCGCCAGCAGCCCTGGCTGGCAGGGGAGCTATGGCTACACCTTC.

V gene TRBV5-4 combines with J gene TRBJ2-5; 9 bases match TRBD1. Germline V lookup: CDR1 SGHNT, CDR2 YYREEE (reference sequence). CDR3 length equals 17 residues. V shed 4 bases, J shed 7 bases, and the junction held 17 bases outside the gene matches. The CDR3 protein is CASSLGRDRDSSVTQYF. The CDR3 region has the DNA TGTGCCAGCAGCCTAGGCCGGGACAGGGACTCATCGGTGACCCAGTACTTC.

V usage is TRBV6-6 and J usage is TRBJ1-5; D not certain. Trimming left V 0 bases short and J 4 bases short, with 13 bases between. The CDR3 spans 16 residues. Germline lookup yields CDR1 MNHNY and CDR2 SVGAGI (reference sequence). CDR3: CASSYSRGATNQPQHF. CDR3 DNA: TGTGCCAGCAGTTACTCGCGGGGAGCGACAAATCAGCCCCAGCATTTT.

The genes are TRBV6-1 and TRBJ1-1; 7 bases map to TRBD1. V gave up 7 bases and J gave up 7 bases; unmatched junction bases: 9. CDR1 MNHNS and CDR2 SASEGT come from the germline V gene. The CDR3 loop spans 13 amino acids. CDR3 protein: CASTGTDVFEAFF. Here the CDR3 DNA reads TGTGCCAGCACTGGGACAGATGTATTTGAAGCTTTCTTT.

In its sample, this clone was seen once. The chain couples TRBV27 to TRBJ2-7, with 10 bases lining up with TRBD1. V lost 8 bases to trimming and J lost 2 bases; unmatched junction nucleotides: 6. Germline-derived CDR1 and CDR2 are MNHEY and SMNVEV (reference sequence). This CDR3 is built from 14 residues. DNA for the CDR3: TGTGCCAGCGGCTACGGACAGGGGGCCTACGAGCAGTACTTC. This codes for CASGYGQGAYEQYF.

V is TRBV7-9 and J is TRBJ2-3; a possible D gene is TRBD1 (6 bases). V dropped 1 base and J dropped 4 bases, with 9 bases sitting between them. The germline V gene encodes CDR1 SEHNR and CDR2 FQNEAQ (reference sequence). The CDR3 loop spans 14 amino acids. CDR3 protein: CASSLDTGPDTQYF. The CDR3 nucleotides read TGTGCCAGCAGCTTAGACACAGGGCCAGATACGCAGTATTTT. Variable domain in full (rest from reference TRBV7-9 and TRBJ2-3): DTGVSQNPRHKITKRGQNVTFRCDPISEHNRLYWYRQTLGQGPEFLTYFQNEAQLEKSRLLSDRFSAERPKGSFSTLEIQRTEQGDSAMYLCASSLDTGPDTQYFGPGTRLTVL.

The J gene is TRBJ1-4, the V gene TRBV19; 7 positions agree with TRBD1. Germline CDR1 is LNHDA and CDR2 is SQIVND (reference sequence). This CDR3 region has 15 residues. V gave up 3 bases and J gave up 5 bases; unmatched junction bases: 6. In nucleotides, the CDR3 is TGTGCCAGTAGTATTCTAGGGGGCCGAAATGAAAAACTGTTTTTT. It translates to CASSILGGRNEKLFF. Full variable domain (outside the CDR3, taken from reference TRBV19 and TRBJ1-4): DGGITQSPKYLFRKEGQNVTLSCEQNLNHDAMYWYRQDPGQGLRLIYYSQIVNDFQKGDIAEGYSVSREKKESFPLTVTSAQKNPTAFYLCASSILGGRNEKLFFGSGTQLSVL.